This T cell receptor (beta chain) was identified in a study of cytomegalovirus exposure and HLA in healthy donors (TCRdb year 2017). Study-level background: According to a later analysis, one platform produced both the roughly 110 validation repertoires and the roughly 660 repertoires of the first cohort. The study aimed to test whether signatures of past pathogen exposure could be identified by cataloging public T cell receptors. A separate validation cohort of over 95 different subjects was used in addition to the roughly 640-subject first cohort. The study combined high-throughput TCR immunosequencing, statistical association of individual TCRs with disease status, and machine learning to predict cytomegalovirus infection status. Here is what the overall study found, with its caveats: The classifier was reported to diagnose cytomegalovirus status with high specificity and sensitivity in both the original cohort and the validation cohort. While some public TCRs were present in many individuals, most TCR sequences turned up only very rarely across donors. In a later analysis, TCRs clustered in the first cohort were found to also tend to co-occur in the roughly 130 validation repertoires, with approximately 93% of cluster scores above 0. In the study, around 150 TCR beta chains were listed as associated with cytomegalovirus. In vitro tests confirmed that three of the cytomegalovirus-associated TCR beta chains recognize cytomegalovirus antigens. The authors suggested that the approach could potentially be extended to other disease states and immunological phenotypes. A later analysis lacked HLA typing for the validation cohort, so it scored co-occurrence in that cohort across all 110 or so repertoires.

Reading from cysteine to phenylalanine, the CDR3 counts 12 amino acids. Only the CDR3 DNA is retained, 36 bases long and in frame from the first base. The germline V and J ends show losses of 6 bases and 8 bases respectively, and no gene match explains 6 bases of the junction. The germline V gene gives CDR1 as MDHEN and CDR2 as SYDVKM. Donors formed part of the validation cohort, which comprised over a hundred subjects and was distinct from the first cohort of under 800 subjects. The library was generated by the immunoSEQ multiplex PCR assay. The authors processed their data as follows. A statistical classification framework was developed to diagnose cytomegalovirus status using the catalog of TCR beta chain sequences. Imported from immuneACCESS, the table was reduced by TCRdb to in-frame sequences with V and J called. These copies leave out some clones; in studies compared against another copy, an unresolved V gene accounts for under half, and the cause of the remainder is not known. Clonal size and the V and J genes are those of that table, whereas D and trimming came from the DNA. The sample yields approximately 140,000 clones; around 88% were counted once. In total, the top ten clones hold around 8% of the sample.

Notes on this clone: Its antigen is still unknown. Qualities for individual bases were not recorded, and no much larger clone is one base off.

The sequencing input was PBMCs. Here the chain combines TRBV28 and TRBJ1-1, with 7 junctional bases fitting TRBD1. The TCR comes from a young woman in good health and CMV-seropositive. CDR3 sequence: CASRPGGTEAFF. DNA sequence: TGTGCCAGCAGGCCAGGGGGGACCGAAGCTTTCTTT.